These 21 T cell receptor beta chains were sequenced from one sample in a study of T-cell memory formation after mild COVID-19. One entry per CDR3 protein, called by TCRdb with MiXCR from the 5' RACE reads. The sample holds just under 550,000 distinct CDR3 sequences, around 21% seen once. Input material: PBMCs or a T cell subset sorted from them (not recorded which). The receptors stem from an adult woman who had mild COVID-19 (a few samples of this study predate the infection). Cell type and time point are not known.

This clonotype was seen only a few times. The rearrangement uses TRBV10-3 and TRBJ1-5; 8 bases match TRBD1. Germline V gives CDR1 ENHRY, CDR2 SYGVKD. V lost 2 bases, J lost 7 bases, and 1 base stayed unmatched. The length of the CDR3 is 13 residues. CDR3 amino acids: CAISEDRGQPQHF. DNA for the CDR3: TGTGCCATCAGTGAGGACAGGGGACAGCCCCAGCATTTT.

This clonotype was seen more than once but under ten times. This chain uses TRBV29-1 with TRBJ1-2; possible D gene TRBD1, 5 bases. Looked up from germline, CDR1 is SQVTM and CDR2 is ANQGSEA. Trimming pared 4 bases from V and 8 bases from J, leaving 20 bases between. The CDR3 contains 14 residues. CDR3 amino acids: CSVARRASPGGYTF. The CDR3, as DNA: TGCAGCGTTGCCCGCAGGGCCTCACCTGGGGGCTACACCTTC. Using reference TRBV29-1 and TRBJ1-2 for the parts outside the CDR3, the full variable domain is SAVISQKPSRDICQRGTSLTIQCQVDSQVTMMFWYRQQPGQSLTLIATANQGSEATYESGFVIDKFPISRPNLTFSTLTVSNMSPEDSSIYLCSVARRASPGGYTFGSGTRLTVV.

This clonotype was picked up many times. The J gene is TRBJ1-6, the V gene TRBV7-2; unclear D gene. V lost 1 base to trimming and J lost 9 bases, with 13 bases between them. The germline CDR1 and CDR2 sequences are SGHTA and FQGNSA. CDR3 size: 15 residues. The DNA of the CDR3 is TGTGCCAGCAGCTTAGATTGGGGATTGGGTTCACCCCTCCACTTT. It specifies CASSLDWGLGSPLHF.

The chain is built from TRBV27 and TRBJ1-6; D is uncertain. V lost 8 bases and J lost 0, with 8 bases in between. Germline V gene lookup returns CDR1 MNHEY and CDR2 SMNVEV (reference sequence). This CDR3 region has 14 residues. The CDR3 coding sequence is TGTGCCAGCCGGTGGGGCTCCTATAATTCACCCCTCCACTTT. Its translation is CASRWGSYNSPLHF.

V gene TRBV7-6 combines with J gene TRBJ2-1; a weak D match, TRBD1 (6 bases). Germline CDR1 reads SGHVS; CDR2 reads FNYEAQ. V lost 2 bases, J lost 5 bases, and 13 bases lay in between. The CDR3 length is 15 residues. The CDR3 reads CASSLRPGVDNEQFF. In nucleotides, the CDR3 is TGTGCCAGCAGCTTAAGGCCAGGGGTGGACAATGAGCAGTTCTTC.

The gene calls are TRBV18 and TRBJ2-7; D not resolved. This CDR3 is built from 17 residues. The V end was cut by 1 base, the J end by 3 bases, with 19 bases between. Germline-derived CDR1 and CDR2 are KGHSH and LQKENI. This chain's CDR3 is CASSPRHVQLELYEQYF. The CDR3 coding sequence is TGTGCCAGCTCACCACGCCACGTCCAGCTAGAGCTCTACGAGCAGTACTTC.

This clonotype has just a few counts. This chain uses TRBV4-1 with TRBJ2-7; weak D call: TRBD2 (6 bases). Trimming shortened V by 0 bases and J by 3 bases, and 12 bases separated the two germline ends. Germline CDR1 reads MGHRA; CDR2 reads YSYEKL. The CDR3 extends over 15 amino acids. Here the CDR3 reads CASSQERGSYYEQYF. The CDR3 nucleotides read TGCGCCAGCAGCCAAGAACGGGGGAGCTACTACGAGCAGTACTTC.

CDR3 sequence (DNA): TGTGCCAGCAGCATAGGAGGGACAGGCCAGCCCCAGCATTTT. Translated: CASSIGGTGQPQHF. This rearrangement joins TRBV7-9 to TRBJ1-5, with 8 bases aligning to TRBD1. This CDR3 spans 14 amino acids. Unmatched junction bases numbered 7, after V lost 5 bases and J lost 7 bases. Germline CDR1 is SEHNR and CDR2 is FQNEAQ (reference sequence).

This clonotype was seen a handful of times. The chain has TRBV5-6 and TRBJ2-1; 9 bases are shared with TRBD1. The junction had 4 bases not matched to a gene; V was cut back by 0 bases and J by 3 bases. Germline V CDR1 and CDR2: SGHDT, YYEEEE. CDR3 size: 16 residues. As DNA, the CDR3 is TGTGCCAGCAGCTTGGATCGGGACAGGGTCTACAATGAGCAGTTCTTC. It specifies CASSLDRDRVYNEQFF.

The chain carries TRBV18 and TRBJ2-5; D may be TRBD1 (5 bases). This CDR3 spans 15 amino acids. The V gene lost 0 bases and the J gene lost 5 bases, with 13 bases spanning the gap. Germline values: CDR1 KGHSH, CDR2 LQKENI. The CDR3: CASSPPRRVGETQYF. CDR3 DNA sequence: TGTGCCAGCTCACCACCCCGCAGGGTGGGTGAGACCCAGTACTTC.

The J gene is TRBJ1-2, the V gene TRBV29-1, with D unclear. V was shortened by 3 bases and J by 7 bases, with 21 bases between the two germline ends. The CDR3 is 15 residues long. CDR1 and CDR2 from the germline V gene are SQVTM and ANQGSEA. CDR3 sequence (DNA): TGCAGCGTTGATGATCCTGGGCCTTCGAATAGTGGCTACACCTTC. The encoded protein is CSVDDPGPSNSGYTF.

V usage is TRBV5-6 and J usage is TRBJ1-1; TRBD1 might be the D (6 bases). In germline, CDR1 is SGHDT, CDR2 YYEEEE. The V gene lost 4 bases and the J gene lost 6 bases, with 16 bases spanning the gap. This CDR3 region has 14 residues. In DNA, the CDR3 is TGTGCCAGCAGCGCGCGCCAGGGGCAAGCTGAAGCTTTCTTT. It yields the protein CASSARQGQAEAFF.

This chain joins TRBV4-1 and TRBJ2-1; perhaps TRBD2 as D (6 bases). Trimming took off 1 base at V and 2 bases at J, with 15 bases between the two ends. This CDR3 contains 17 residues. Germline V lookup: CDR1 MGHRA, CDR2 YSYEKL. This chain's CDR3 is CASSQVRREFPYNEQFF. The CDR3 region has the DNA TGCGCCAGCAGCCAAGTCCGCCGGGAGTTCCCCTACAATGAGCAGTTCTTC.

The chain employs TRBV10-2 and TRBJ1-5, with D hard to call. The germline V and J ends were trimmed by 3 bases and 6 bases, with 6 bases remaining between them. The germline CDR1 and CDR2 sequences are WSHSY and SAAADI. CDR3 length equals 12 residues. The CDR3 is CASSDWRQPQHF. CDR3 coding DNA: TGCGCCAGCAGTGATTGGCGTCAGCCCCAGCATTTT.

This clonotype was counted between two and nine times. V is TRBV4-3 and J is TRBJ2-7; 9 bases line up with TRBD1. Trimming removed 1 base from V and 1 base from J; junction bases left unmatched: 11. This CDR3 region has 18 residues. Germline loops: CDR1 LGHNA, CDR2 YSLEER. In DNA, the CDR3 is TGCGCCAGCAGCCAAGTCGGGGGGACAGGGCACCCTTCCTACGAGCAGTACTTC. It translates to CASSQVGGTGHPSYEQYF.

The chain uses TRBV20-1 and TRBJ2-1; 10 bases agree with TRBD2. The CDR3 extends over 14 amino acids. CDR1 is DFQATT and CDR2 is SNEGSKA in the germline V gene (reference sequence). J gave up 5 bases and V 6 bases, and 7 bases lay outside the gene matches. The CDR3 loop reads CSASVAGGNNEQFF. CDR3 coding DNA: TGCAGTGCCTCAGTAGCGGGGGGCAACAATGAGCAGTTCTTC.

The rearrangement uses TRBV5-1 and TRBJ1-1; D ambiguous. Germline V gene lookup returns CDR1 SGHRS and CDR2 YFSETQ. This CDR3 spans 14 amino acids. The V gene lost 0 bases and the J gene lost 2 bases, with 8 bases spanning the gap. CDR3 coding DNA: TGCGCCAGCAGCTTGGAGCGGGGAAACACTGAAGCTTTCTTT. Encoded protein: CASSLERGNTEAFF.

This clonotype turned up a few times. V usage is TRBV4-1 and J usage is TRBJ1-1, with D possibly being TRBD1 (6 bases). From germline, CDR1 is MGHRA and CDR2 YSYEKL. The V and J ends lost 3 bases and 1 base respectively, with 12 bases between them. The CDR3 covers 15 residues. The CDR3 DNA is TGCGCCAGCAGCCATGAGGGGGGGTGGAACACTGAAGCTTTCTTT. It translates to CASSHEGGWNTEAFF.

This clonotype was seen more than once but under ten times. The chain joins TRBV11-2 to TRBJ2-1, with D perhaps matching TRBD1 (6 bases). Trimming removed 6 bases at V and 10 bases at J, with 10 bases between. CDR3 length: 11 amino acids. The germline V gene has CDR1 SGHAT and CDR2 FQNNGV. The DNA for the CDR3 is TGTGCCAGCAGGTCAAGGGGGGAGCAGTTCTTC. Encoded protein: CASRSRGEQFF.

V gene TRBV3-1 combines with J gene TRBJ2-1; D is unclear. The CDR3 has 16 residues. Trimming took off 1 base at V and 2 bases at J, with 12 bases between the two ends. CDR1 is LGHDT, CDR2 YNNKEL, per germline (reference sequence). CDR3 in DNA: TGTGCCAGCAGCCAAGGGGTCGAGACGGCCTACAATGAGCAGTTCTTC. Its protein product is CASSQGVETAYNEQFF.

This clonotype was found many times. The chain links TRBV24-1 to TRBJ2-2; no definite D call. Germline loops: CDR1 KGHDR, CDR2 SFDVKD. With 1 base removed from V and 6 bases from J, the gap between germline ends came to 5 bases. The CDR3 extends over 13 amino acids. The CDR3 loop is CATSDFSAGELFF. The CDR3, as DNA: TGTGCCACCAGTGATTTCTCCGCCGGGGAGCTGTTTTTT.